This T cell receptor (beta chain) was observed in a study of cytomegalovirus exposure and HLA in healthy donors. Findings and limits, study-wide: In a later analysis, at a false discovery rate of 0.05, some 15,000 TCR beta sequences were associated with HLA alleles.

V gave up 5 bases and J gave up 2 bases, with 13 bases separating them. Germline CDR1 SGHNT, CDR2 YENEEA. This CDR3 has 15 amino acids. Remarks on this clone: The target antigen is unknown.

Primers for the PCR totalled 60 Vbeta and 13 Jbeta. The table came from immunoSEQ multiplex PCR; TCRdb's copy has only in-frame clones and leaves some out. This sample carries approximately 120,000 clones, with about 2.2% going to the ten biggest clones. This sequence joins TRBV11-3 and TRBJ2-1, with D possibly matching TRBD2 (5 bases). The source is a man aged 35-49 years in good health and CMV-seronegative. Sequenced sample: PBMCs. The CDR3 DNA reads as TGTGCCAGCAGCATAACCCTCGGGGCCTACAATGAGCAGTTCTTC. This translates into CASSITLGAYNEQFF.